This is a list of T cell receptor beta chains from one sample in a study of patients and donors after allogeneic stem cell transplantation. TCRdb re-analysed the RT-PCR reads in MiXCR, keeping a single row per CDR3 protein. This sample has under 200,000 distinct CDR3 sequences; roughly 31% occur once, and the top ten carry less than 3.5%. Specimen: blood, either unsorted or a sorted T cell fraction (not recorded which). The receptors derive from a human donor who was either an allogeneic HSCT recipient or a stem cell or donor lymphocyte infusion donor (not recorded which). It is not recorded whose cells these are; they may come from a transplant donor. CDR3s include the opening cysteine and the closing phenylalanine or tryptophan. Rows give clone size only sometimes, using once, few, many, or a class for an expanded clone.

v_gene,j_gene,abundance,len,CDR3aa
TRBV12-3/TRBV12-4,TRBJ1-4,few,19,CASSTFGTGETATNEKLFF
TRBV6-5,TRBJ1-1,few,14,CASRLERGKSEAFF
TRBV6-2/TRBV6-3,TRBJ2-3,-,13,CASNMAGGDTQYF
TRBV18,TRBJ2-7,-,14,CASSAGTGTYEQYF
TRBV3-1,TRBJ2-1,-,15,CASSQGHRSYNEQFF
TRBV11-3,TRBJ2-1,-,15,CASSLVSGSANEQFF
TRBV5-6,TRBJ1-2,many,12,CASSQGFGGYTF
TRBV28,TRBJ2-7,-,13,CASSTYSSYEQYF
TRBV7-6,TRBJ1-6,medium-sized,14,CASSAQGITSPLHF
TRBV4-1,TRBJ2-7,-,16,CVSSQLAGEVPYEQYF
TRBV6-5,TRBJ2-3,-,18,CASSYYPPGAPSTDTQYF
TRBV18,TRBJ2-5,few,15,CASSPLGTAQETQYF
TRBV10-3,TRBJ2-5,-,12,CAISGAQETQYF
TRBV4-2,TRBJ2-7,-,15,CASSQDRDRVCEQYF
TRBV5-6,TRBJ1-1,few,14,CASSLGHWNTEAFF
TRBV5-1,TRBJ1-2,few,16,CASSLVGTDANYGYTF
TRBV12-3/TRBV12-4,TRBJ2-7,-,15,CASSYSGTAYYEQYF
TRBV6-5,TRBJ2-6,-,16,CASSYSPGSGANVLTF
TRBV10-3,TRBJ2-3,few,14,CAISELAETDTQYF
TRBV28,TRBJ1-3,-,18,CASRLILSDSYSGNTIYF
TRBV6-5,TRBJ1-3,few,16,CASSYSTQLSGNTIYF
TRBV18,TRBJ1-6,few,14,CASSPVSTGSPLHF
TRBV11-2,TRBJ1-1,-,20,CASRTYYRDRAIPLNTEAFF
TRBV12-3/TRBV12-4,TRBJ1-1,few,12,CASTIQGGGAFF
TRBV5-1,TRBJ2-2,few,14,CASSGRQDTGELFF
TRBV7-6,TRBJ1-5,-,17,CASSPMGVHRRNQPQHF
TRBV12-3/TRBV12-4,TRBJ1-1,few,13,CASSFAGPTEAFF
TRBV29-1,TRBJ2-3,-,13,CSAEAILTDTQYF
TRBV10-1,TRBJ2-2,once,13,CATEGLNTGELFF
TRBV10-1,TRBJ2-3,-,15,CASATGQSLRDTQYF
TRBV7-9,TRBJ2-1,once,13,CASSPRWDGEQFF
TRBV20-1,TRBJ2-3,-,15,CSARDGASGTDTQYF
TRBV19,TRBJ1-5,few,15,CASSKAVLSNQPQHF
TRBV30,TRBJ2-4,-,16,CAWSPSKQIAKNIQYF
TRBV5-1,TRBJ2-7,-,15,CASSSQPPTSYEQYF
TRBV5-1,TRBJ2-2,-,16,CASRRPGPPNTGELFF
TRBV12-3/TRBV12-4,TRBJ2-5,few,14,CASRISGGKETQYF
TRBV20-1,TRBJ1-3,few,12,CSALYSGNTIYF
TRBV4-1,TRBJ1-5,many,13,CASSQEVHQPQHF
TRBV10-3,TRBJ2-5,-,13,CAIGSGVQETQYF
TRBV20-1,TRBJ2-1,few,14,CSARAGGPTNEQFF
TRBV5-6,TRBJ1-2,few,13,CASSWTGSNGYTF
TRBV3-1,TRBJ1-1,many,15,CASSSLGGVRTEAFF
TRBV12-3/TRBV12-4,TRBJ2-7,-,12,CASSSPSYEQYF
TRBV12-3/TRBV12-4,TRBJ1-3,few,16,CASSLAGGFSGNTIYF
TRBV5-1,TRBJ2-5,-,15,CASSLQGRAQETQYF
TRBV29-1,TRBJ2-5,few,13,CSVTSGPQETQYF
TRBV20-1,TRBJ1-1,few,11,CSAPGTGEAFF
TRBV20-1,TRBJ2-3,-,12,CSARERTDTQYF
TRBV9,TRBJ2-4,-,19,CASSVEDTSSGPAKNIQYF
TRBV5-6,TRBJ1-6,-,16,CASSLGQTAYNSPLHF
TRBV29-1,TRBJ1-5,-,16,CSVASGTGGKNQPQHF
TRBV28,TRBJ1-1,many,12,CASRPGHLEAFF
TRBV6-6,TRBJ2-5,-,14,CASSPLAEQETQYF